This T cell receptor (beta chain) was captured in a study of siplizumab effects on memory and regulatory T cells (dated by TCRdb to between 2018 and 2021). Describing the broader study: The study looked at the effect of siplizumab, an anti-CD2 antibody, on alloreactive T-cell subsets in allogeneic mixed lymphocyte reactions made from human PBMCs. Broad study findings and their caveats: Among mappable alloreactive CD4+ clones, an average Treg-derived fraction of about 69% was observed with siplizumab, compared with 26.9% in control reactions. Unstimulated naive T cells appeared to be more diverse than memory T cells, and naive cells seemed to make a substantial contribution to the alloresponse. The suppressive function of proliferating Tregs from siplizumab cultures was not functionally confirmed. The cumulative frequency of alloreactive sequences that could be traced back to unstimulated CD4+ memory T cells was significantly reduced by siplizumab. For roughly 80-95% of proliferating CD4+ or CD8+ clones, no naive or memory phenotype could be assigned. Because sequences at frequencies below about 10^-5 were poorly captured, only a minor fraction of alloreactive clones could be mapped back to unstimulated subsets.

CDR1 ENHRY and CDR2 SYGVKD are derived from the germline V gene. Trimming removed 6 bases from V and 6 bases from J, leaving 18 bases between the germline ends. The CDR3, from cysteine to phenylalanine, totals 14 residues. Of all the DNA, just the CDR3 is kept, 42 bases in frame from base 1. Library creation used the immunoSEQ multiplex PCR assay. Around 9.9 x 10^4 TCR templates per sample were assayed by the deep sequencing platform. Genomic DNA extracted from sorted T cells was used for TCRbeta CDR3 sequencing. The authors' pipeline ran thus. The R programming language was used for clonal analysis of the TCRbeta CDR3 data. Unstimulated samples were compared with post-reaction CFSE-low samples to define alloreactive CD4+ and CD8+ clones. Alloreactive CD4+ clones were assigned to regulatory or non-regulatory origin by matching sequences to sorted unstimulated Treg and non-Treg repertoires. Entries here come from immuneACCESS through TCRdb and include only in-frame sequences with V and J called. Some clones fail to appear in such tables; in the studies checked, an unresolved V gene covers under half of the shortfall, and the cause of the remainder is unknown. That table is the source of V, J and clone size, and D and trimming were worked out from the DNA. The sample table holds approximately 100,000 clones, of which about 92% were seen once. 0.75% of the sample goes to the ten largest clones.

Sorted unstimulated T cells and proliferating T cells recovered from mixed lymphocyte reactions were subjected to TCRbeta CDR3 sequencing. Fresh whole blood from approximately ten HLA-typed healthy donors was used to isolate PBMCs. To map where alloreactive clones came from, unstimulated CD4+ regulatory T cells were FACS-sorted. Worth noting for this clone: There is no known antigen for this receptor. No much larger clonotype is one base removed from it; base qualities were not supplied.

Sequences were obtained from Tregs sorted from blood. The rearranged chain carries TRBV10-3 and TRBJ2-7; TRBD2 could be the D gene, as 7 bases match. The origin of this receptor is a human donor in good health. The DNA sequence is as follows: TGTGCCATCAGAGGGGGGGCGGAACCTTTCGAGCAGTACTTC. Translated, it reads CAIRGGAEPFEQYF.